Included here is one T cell receptor (beta chain) sequence, with context. Antigen: not known. With 7 bases removed from V and 6 bases from J, the gap between germline ends came to 13 bases. Germline V gene data show CDR1 as LNHNV and CDR2 as YYDKDF (reference sequence). The CDR3 sequence is 13 residues long. The sample belongs to a study of cytomegalovirus exposure and HLA in healthy donors. Regarding the study as a whole: The classifier reportedly diagnosed cytomegalovirus status with high specificity and sensitivity.

With 60 Vbeta and 13 Jbeta primers, the PCR was carried out. The repertoire was sequenced with immunoSEQ multiplex PCR; TCRdb's copy has only in-frame clones and lacks some. The sample lists about 70,000 clones, almost 70% occurring once. This TCR derives from a man aged 40-55 years in good health and CMV-seropositive. The chain is built from TRBV15 and TRBJ1-5, with no clear D. The sample taken for sequencing was PBMCs. CDR3 sequence reads: CATMEEGGQPQHF. The CDR3 DNA follows: TGTGCCACCATGGAGGAGGGCGGTCAGCCCCAGCATTTT.